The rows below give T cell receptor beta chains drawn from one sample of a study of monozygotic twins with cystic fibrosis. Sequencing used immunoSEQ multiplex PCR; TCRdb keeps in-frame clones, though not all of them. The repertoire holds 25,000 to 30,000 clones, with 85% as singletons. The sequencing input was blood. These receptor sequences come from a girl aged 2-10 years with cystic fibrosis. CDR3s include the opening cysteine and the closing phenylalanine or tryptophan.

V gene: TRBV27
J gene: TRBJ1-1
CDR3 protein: CASSYQGGGTEAFF

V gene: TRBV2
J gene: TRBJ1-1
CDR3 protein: CASRRETSNTEAFF

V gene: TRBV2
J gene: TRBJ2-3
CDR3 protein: CASSPDGYRTDTQYF

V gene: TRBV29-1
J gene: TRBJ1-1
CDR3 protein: CSARDRGLAEAFF

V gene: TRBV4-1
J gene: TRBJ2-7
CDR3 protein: CASSPATGAGEQYF

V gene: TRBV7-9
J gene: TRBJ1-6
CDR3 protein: CASSLARDSPLHF

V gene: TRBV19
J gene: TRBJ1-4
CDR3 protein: CASTPDRATNEKLFF

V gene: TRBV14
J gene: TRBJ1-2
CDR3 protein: CASSQDDSRGYTF

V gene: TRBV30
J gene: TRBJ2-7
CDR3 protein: CAWRTIHEQYF

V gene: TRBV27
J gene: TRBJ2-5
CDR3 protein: CASSLSDQETQYF

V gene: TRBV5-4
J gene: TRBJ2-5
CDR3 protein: CASSSAGRGQETQYF

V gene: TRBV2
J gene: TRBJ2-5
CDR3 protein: CASGAAQETQYF

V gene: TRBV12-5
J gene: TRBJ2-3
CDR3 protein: CASVTGTRDTQYF

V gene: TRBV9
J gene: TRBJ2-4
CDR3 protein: CASSVEGQGLNIQYF

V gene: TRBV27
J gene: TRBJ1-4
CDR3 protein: CASSLGQGYEKLFF

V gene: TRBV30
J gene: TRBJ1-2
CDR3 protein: CAWSTPGQGAPGYTF

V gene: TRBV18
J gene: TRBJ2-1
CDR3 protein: CASSPPRGRTSGRAQNEQFF

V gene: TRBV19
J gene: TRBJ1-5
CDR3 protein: CASSFGENQPQHF

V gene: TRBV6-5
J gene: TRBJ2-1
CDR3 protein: CASRFDGPGIEQFF

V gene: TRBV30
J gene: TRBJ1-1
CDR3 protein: CAWSEFVQGIAFF